This T cell receptor (beta chain) was observed in a study of blood T cell repertoires in COVID-19 (dated by TCRdb to between 2020 and 2021). About the full investigation: The collaborator samples originated in the United States, Italy and Spain and spanned the acute and convalescent phases of COVID-19. The material from the prospective study consisted of cDNA or gDNA derived from T cells, B-cell-depleted T cells, or PBMCs. The dataset comprised deeply sampled blood TCRbeta repertoires from subjects exposed to, actively infected with, or recovered from COVID-19. The repertoires were released in a freely available public database intended as a resource for research on the immune response to SARS-CoV-2. Samples came from the ongoing ImmuneRACE study (first 160 participants) plus 1,254 subjects from 6 global collaborators. A de-identified subject ID, COVID-19 status, age in years and sex were almost always included in the sample metadata. Where available, HLA class I and class II types were taken from metadata supplied by the sample provider and were not determined by assay-based typing.

Reading from cysteine to phenylalanine, the CDR3 counts 16 amino acids. The sequence is cut down to CDR3 DNA, 48 bases in frame from base 1. CDR1 SGHTA and CDR2 FQGNSA are derived from the germline V gene. V and J are trimmed by 4 bases and 6 bases, and the gene matches miss 9 bases of the junction. The study at large found these results: The amount of clinical and demographic metadata varied by source and participant and was provided uncurated.

With respect to this clone: Its binding antigen is unknown. No base quality information exists; no much larger clone differs at one position.

TCRbeta CDR3 regions were amplified from genomic DNA using the immunoSEQ Assay, a bias-controlled multiplex PCR. The authors processed their data as follows. Within the assay, amplification of reference gene primers was used to estimate how many nucleated cells each sample contained. Sequence reads were collapsed and filtered to measure the absolute abundance of every unique TCRbeta CDR3 rearrangement. For each sample, productive Simpson clonality was calculated as the square root of Simpson's diversity index across productive rearrangements. TCRdb retrieved this table from immuneACCESS and kept in-frame rearrangements only. Not all clones are present; in checked studies, unresolved V genes account for under half, and no reason is known for the remainder. For V, J and clone size, that table is used; D and trimming come from the DNA. For this sample the table gives 150,000 to 200,000 clones, of which roughly 91% were detected only once. The top ten constitute roughly 5.6% of the sample.

Whole blood was collected in K2EDTA tubes by collaborating institutions according to the institutions' own protocols. For TCRbeta analysis, collaborators shipped samples as frozen whole blood, isolated PBMCs, or DNA extracted from either of those sample types. The rearrangement combines TRBV7-2 with TRBJ1-2, with 12 bases aligning to TRBD1. Sequenced input: peripheral blood. This sequence was found in a man aged 35 to 55 with active or convalescent COVID-19. At the DNA level, the sequence is TGTGCCAGCAGCTCCAACCGGGACAGGGGGCAACATGGCTACACCTTC. This gives the protein CASSSNRDRGQHGYTF.